These T cell receptor beta chains were read from a single sample in a study of CD8 T cells in Susac syndrome. TCRdb used MiXCR to reprocess the immunoSEQ multiplex PCR reads, holding one entry per CDR3 protein. The sample contains 150,000 or so distinct CDR3 sequences, roughly 95% of which appear only once. Sequencing input: CD8+ T cells from PBMCs. Source of these receptors: a human donor with multiple sclerosis. CDR3s include the opening cysteine and the closing phenylalanine or tryptophan. D genes are given only for firm matches. The listing skips clone size in some rows; elsewhere it reads once, few, many or a size class.

j_call v_call d_call clone_size cdr3_aa cdr3_nt
TRBJ1-2 TRBV6-1 TRBD1 NA CASKLQGAAYYGYTF TGTGCCAGCAAACTCCAGGGGGCGGCTTACTATGGCTACACCTTC
TRBJ1-1 TRBV2 NA NA CASSEERGRGPLNTEAFF TGTGCCAGCAGTGAGGAAAGAGGAAGGGGTCCCCTGAACACTGAAGCTTTCTTT
TRBJ2-5 TRBV9 NA NA CASTPGGAGETQYF TGTGCCAGTACCCCTGGAGGGGCGGGAGAGACCCAGTACTTC
TRBJ2-4 TRBV11-2 NA NA CASTTWGENIQYF TGTGCCAGCACCACCTGGGGGGAAAACATTCAGTACTTC
TRBJ2-3 TRBV7-8 NA NA CASSKDRGTDTQYF TGTGCCAGCAGCAAGGACAGAGGCACAGATACGCAGTATTTT
TRBJ2-1 TRBV5-1 NA NA CASSLKGGQYNEQFF TGCGCCAGCAGCTTGAAAGGGGGGCAGTACAATGAGCAGTTCTTC
TRBJ2-1 TRBV4-1 TRBD1 NA CASSQGDRPNEQFF TGCGCCAGCAGCCAAGGGGACAGGCCCAATGAGCAGTTCTTC
TRBJ2-3 TRBV29-1 TRBD2 once CSFGLAGPTDTQYF TGCAGCTTTGGACTAGCGGGGCCCACAGATACGCAGTATTTT
TRBJ2-7 TRBV29-1 NA NA CSVERTNSYEQYF TGCAGCGTTGAACGGACAAACTCCTACGAGCAGTACTTC
TRBJ1-1 TRBV5-1 NA once CASSYGRVMNTEAFF TGCGCCAGCAGCTACGGACGGGTAATGAACACTGAAGCTTTCTTT
TRBJ2-3 TRBV13 NA NA CASAPSDGTDTQYF TGTGCCAGCGCCCCCTCCGATGGCACAGATACGCAGTATTTT
TRBJ2-1 TRBV20-1 NA NA CSARGVHQEGSQGPFF TGCAGTGCTAGAGGGGTACACCAAGAGGGGTCACAGGGACCGTTCTTC
TRBJ1-1 TRBV29-1 NA NA CSVELDEDTEAFF TGCAGCGTTGAGTTGGACGAAGACACTGAAGCTTTCTTT
TRBJ1-6 TRBV2 NA NA CASSESPGGSPLHF TGTGCCAGCAGTGAGTCCCCGGGCGGGTCACCCCTCCACTTT
TRBJ1-6 TRBV25-1 NA NA CASSLDAGGSPLHF TGTGCCAGCAGTCTCGACGCAGGTGGTTCACCCCTCCACTTT
TRBJ2-1 TRBV7-9 NA NA CASSTRTTGVYEQFF TGTGCCAGCAGCACGAGGACGACCGGCGTCTATGAGCAGTTCTTC
TRBJ2-5 TRBV29-1 NA NA CSVDPGEETQYF TGCAGCGTTGATCCAGGGGAAGAGACCCAGTACTTC
TRBJ1-4 TRBV9 TRBD1 NA CASSHSDHRGLNEKLFF TGTGCCAGCAGCCATTCCGACCACAGGGGACTTAATGAAAAACTGTTTTTT
TRBJ2-4 TRBV20-1 NA NA CSASQVAKNIQYF TGCAGTGCTAGTCAAGTAGCCAAAAACATTCAGTACTTC
TRBJ2-5 TRBV4-1 TRBD2 NA CASSSSGAQYF TGCGCCAGCAGCTCAAGCGGGGCCCAGTACTTC
TRBJ1-1 TRBV27 NA NA CASSFRDWGTEAFF TGTGCCAGCAGTTTTAGGGACTGGGGCACTGAAGCTTTCTTT
TRBJ2-2 TRBV29-1 NA NA CSVEDSRELFF TGCAGCGTTGAAGATAGTCGGGAGCTGTTTTTT
TRBJ1-6 TRBV7-2 NA NA CASSPILEPLHF TGTGCCAGCAGCCCCATCCTTGAGCCCCTCCACTTT
TRBJ1-1 TRBV20-1 TRBD1 NA CSARPLRTGNTEAFF TGCAGTGCTAGACCCCTTCGGACAGGAAACACTGAAGCTTTCTTT
TRBJ2-7 TRBV20-1 NA NA CSADILEGRHEQYF TGCAGTGCCGACATCCTAGAAGGGAGACACGAGCAGTACTTC
TRBJ1-2 TRBV4-2 NA NA CASSQGGSVYGYTF TGTGCCAGCAGCCAAGGGGGTTCCGTCTATGGCTACACCTTC
TRBJ1-5 TRBV27 TRBD1 NA CASRFTGTGNNQPQHF TGTGCCAGCAGATTTACCGGGACAGGGAACAATCAGCCCCAGCATTTT
TRBJ2-3 TRBV5-4 NA NA CASSQAGTSTDTQYF TGTGCCAGCAGCCAAGCCGGGACTAGCACAGATACGCAGTATTTT
TRBJ1-6 TRBV9 TRBD1 NA CASRGTGDNSPLHF TGTGCCAGTCGGGGGACAGGGGATAATTCACCCCTCCACTTT